Listed below are T cell receptor beta chains from one sample, sequenced in a study of CD8 T cells in ankylosing spondylitis. TCRdb processed the 5' RACE reads anew with MiXCR; each CDR3 protein has one entry. The sample lists roughly 490,000 distinct CDR3 sequences, roughly 5% occurring once. The sequencing input was blood, either unsorted or a sorted T cell fraction (not recorded which). These TCRs come from a male donor with ankylosing spondylitis. The CDR3 runs from the conserved cysteine through the conserved F or W. Each record gives: clone size, J gene, CDR3 length, V gene, D gene, CDR3 DNA, CDR3 protein. D genes are given only for firm matches. Not every row has a clone size; where given, it reads once, few, many or a size class.

clone size: -; J gene: TRBJ2-3; CDR3 length: 17; V gene: TRBV20-1; D gene: TRBD2; CDR3 DNA: TGCAGTGCTAGACTCCCCCGACTAGCGGGGGGGCAAGATACGCAGTATTTT; CDR3 protein: CSARLPRLAGGQDTQYF
clone size: many; J gene: TRBJ1-3; CDR3 length: 11; V gene: TRBV29-1; D gene: -; CDR3 DNA: TGCAGCGTTGGGTGGGCGAACACCATATATTTT; CDR3 protein: CSVGWANTIYF
clone size: many; J gene: TRBJ1-1; CDR3 length: 14; V gene: TRBV7-3; D gene: -; CDR3 DNA: TGTGCCAGCAGCTTAGCAGGGGCGCACACTGAAGCTTTCTTT; CDR3 protein: CASSLAGAHTEAFF
clone size: -; J gene: TRBJ2-3; CDR3 length: 15; V gene: TRBV4-2; D gene: TRBD2; CDR3 DNA: TGTGCCAGCAGCCAGGCGGCGGGAGCCCCAGATACGCAGTATTTT; CDR3 protein: CASSQAAGAPDTQYF
clone size: many; J gene: TRBJ2-4; CDR3 length: 15; V gene: TRBV5-1; D gene: -; CDR3 DNA: TGCGCCAGCAGCACGGGACCTGGAGCCCAAAACATTCAGTACTTC; CDR3 protein: CASSTGPGAQNIQYF
clone size: many; J gene: TRBJ2-7; CDR3 length: 13; V gene: TRBV29-1; D gene: TRBD1; CDR3 DNA: TGCAGCGCTAAGGGACAGGTGTTCGACGAGCAGTACTTC; CDR3 protein: CSAKGQVFDEQYF
clone size: many; J gene: TRBJ2-7; CDR3 length: 14; V gene: TRBV9; D gene: -; CDR3 DNA: TGTGCCAGCACTCAGGCCCCTAGCTCCTACGAGCAGTACTTC; CDR3 protein: CASTQAPSSYEQYF
clone size: many; J gene: TRBJ2-3; CDR3 length: 12; V gene: TRBV15; D gene: -; CDR3 DNA: TGTGCCACCAGCGCTATCACAGATACGCAGTATTTT; CDR3 protein: CATSAITDTQYF
clone size: many; J gene: TRBJ2-2; CDR3 length: 15; V gene: TRBV5-1; D gene: TRBD1; CDR3 DNA: TGCGCCAGCAGCTGGACAGGGGCGACCACCGGGGAGCTGTTTTTT; CDR3 protein: CASSWTGATTGELFF
clone size: few; J gene: TRBJ1-2; CDR3 length: 14; V gene: TRBV28; D gene: -; CDR3 DNA: TGTGCCAGCAGTTCACCGGACCGGGTGGATGGCTACACCTTC; CDR3 protein: CASSSPDRVDGYTF
clone size: -; J gene: TRBJ2-5; CDR3 length: 14; V gene: TRBV18; D gene: -; CDR3 DNA: TGTGCCAGCTCACCCGGGCGCGTCCAAGAGACCCAGTACTTC; CDR3 protein: CASSPGRVQETQYF
clone size: many; J gene: TRBJ2-7; CDR3 length: 14; V gene: TRBV7-8; D gene: -; CDR3 DNA: TGTGCCAGCAGCTCACGGACGCAATCCTACGAGCAGTACTTC; CDR3 protein: CASSSRTQSYEQYF
clone size: many; J gene: TRBJ2-3; CDR3 length: 17; V gene: TRBV4-2; D gene: TRBD2; CDR3 DNA: TGTGCCAGCAGCCAAGTCAGTAGCGGGGCCCTCGGAGATACGCAGTATTTT; CDR3 protein: CASSQVSSGALGDTQYF
clone size: many; J gene: TRBJ1-4; CDR3 length: 15; V gene: TRBV6-1; D gene: -; CDR3 DNA: TGTGCCAGCAGTGAAGCCTCAGGGGCTAATGAAAAACTGTTTTTT; CDR3 protein: CASSEASGANEKLFF
clone size: few; J gene: TRBJ2-2; CDR3 length: 15; V gene: TRBV5-1; D gene: TRBD1; CDR3 DNA: TGCGCCAGCAGCGGAACAGGGGCCGACACCGGGGAGCTGTTTTTT; CDR3 protein: CASSGTGADTGELFF
clone size: many; J gene: TRBJ2-5; CDR3 length: 12; V gene: TRBV29-1; D gene: TRBD2; CDR3 DNA: TGCAGCGCCCGCAGCGGGGGGGAGACCCAGTACTTC; CDR3 protein: CSARSGGETQYF
clone size: few; J gene: TRBJ2-1; CDR3 length: 17; V gene: TRBV11-2; D gene: -; CDR3 DNA: TGTGCCAGCAGCCTTTACAGTGGGACTGAATCCTACAATGAGCAGTTCTTC; CDR3 protein: CASSLYSGTESYNEQFF
clone size: many; J gene: TRBJ2-1; CDR3 length: 15; V gene: TRBV3-1; D gene: TRBD1; CDR3 DNA: TGTGCCAGCAGCCTGTGGACAGGGTTTGGTGATGAGCAGTTCTTC; CDR3 protein: CASSLWTGFGDEQFF
clone size: few; J gene: TRBJ2-5; CDR3 length: 14; V gene: TRBV5-1; D gene: TRBD1; CDR3 DNA: TGCGCCAGCAGTACTCAGACAGGGGCAGAGACCCAGTACTTC; CDR3 protein: CASSTQTGAETQYF
clone size: many; J gene: TRBJ2-4; CDR3 length: 15; V gene: TRBV20-1; D gene: -; CDR3 DNA: TGCAGTGCTAGAGATCCCCAGGGGCATTGGAACATTCAGTACTTC; CDR3 protein: CSARDPQGHWNIQYF
clone size: many; J gene: TRBJ2-7; CDR3 length: 15; V gene: TRBV4-3; D gene: -; CDR3 DNA: TGCGCCAGCAGCCAAGAGCCGGACGGCTCCTACGAGCAGTACTTC; CDR3 protein: CASSQEPDGSYEQYF
clone size: many; J gene: TRBJ1-3; CDR3 length: 18; V gene: TRBV5-1; D gene: TRBD1; CDR3 DNA: TGCGCCAGCAGCCTGGCTGATCGGACAGGGAGGTCTGGAAACACCATATATTTT; CDR3 protein: CASSLADRTGRSGNTIYF
clone size: many; J gene: TRBJ2-1; CDR3 length: 13; V gene: TRBV11-2; D gene: -; CDR3 DNA: TGTGCCAGCAGCTCCAAAAGGATGGGTGAGCAGTTCTTC; CDR3 protein: CASSSKRMGEQFF
clone size: few; J gene: TRBJ2-2; CDR3 length: 18; V gene: TRBV20-1; D gene: -; CDR3 DNA: TGCAGTGCTAGCCCCCTCAGCCTCACGGAGAGTGTCACCGGGGAGCTGTTTTTT; CDR3 protein: CSASPLSLTESVTGELFF
clone size: many; J gene: TRBJ1-1; CDR3 length: 14; V gene: TRBV11-2; D gene: -; CDR3 DNA: TGTGCCAGCAGCTGGGGCAGGGGGAACACTGAAGCTTTCTTT; CDR3 protein: CASSWGRGNTEAFF
clone size: many; J gene: TRBJ2-1; CDR3 length: 14; V gene: TRBV5-1; D gene: -; CDR3 DNA: TGCGCCAGCAGCTTGTGGGCCCCGGGGGATGAGCAGTTCTTC; CDR3 protein: CASSLWAPGDEQFF
clone size: many; J gene: TRBJ1-1; CDR3 length: 15; V gene: TRBV7-8; D gene: -; CDR3 DNA: TGTGCCAGCAGCTTAGTGGTAGGCTTCGGCACTGAAGCTTTCTTT; CDR3 protein: CASSLVVGFGTEAFF
clone size: many; J gene: TRBJ2-7; CDR3 length: 12; V gene: TRBV18; D gene: -; CDR3 DNA: TGTGCCAGCTCACCAATGGCCTACGAGCAGTACTTC; CDR3 protein: CASSPMAYEQYF
clone size: many; J gene: TRBJ2-1; CDR3 length: 14; V gene: TRBV12-3/TRBV12-4; D gene: TRBD2; CDR3 DNA: TGTGCCAGCAGTCGGACTAGCGGGAGCAATGAGCAGTTCTTC; CDR3 protein: CASSRTSGSNEQFF
clone size: many; J gene: TRBJ2-5; CDR3 length: 12; V gene: TRBV9; D gene: -; CDR3 DNA: TGTGCCAGCAGCGCCGGTGGAGAGACCCAGTACTTC; CDR3 protein: CASSAGGETQYF
clone size: -; J gene: TRBJ1-1; CDR3 length: 16; V gene: TRBV11-2; D gene: -; CDR3 DNA: TGTGCCAGCAGCTTAGGGTCACCAGGTGCTAGCACTGAAGCTTTCTTT; CDR3 protein: CASSLGSPGASTEAFF
clone size: many; J gene: TRBJ2-1; CDR3 length: 14; V gene: TRBV5-1; D gene: -; CDR3 DNA: TGCGCCAGCAGCTTGTCACAGGTTGATAATGAGCAGTTCTTC; CDR3 protein: CASSLSQVDNEQFF
clone size: many; J gene: TRBJ2-3; CDR3 length: 16; V gene: TRBV12-3/TRBV12-4; D gene: -; CDR3 DNA: TGTGCCAGCAGTTTAACCAGGGGCCTGGGCACAGATACGCAGTATTTT; CDR3 protein: CASSLTRGLGTDTQYF
clone size: many; J gene: TRBJ1-2; CDR3 length: 16; V gene: TRBV18; D gene: TRBD1; CDR3 DNA: TGTGCCAGCTCACCTTACTCCGGGACAGGGGGCTATGGCTACACCTTC; CDR3 protein: CASSPYSGTGGYGYTF
clone size: few; J gene: TRBJ2-1; CDR3 length: 16; V gene: TRBV4-2; D gene: -; CDR3 DNA: TGTGCCAGCAGCCCCCAACTAGTTTCTTCCTACAATGAGCAGTTCTTC; CDR3 protein: CASSPQLVSSYNEQFF
clone size: many; J gene: TRBJ2-3; CDR3 length: 16; V gene: TRBV28; D gene: -; CDR3 DNA: TGTGCCAGCAGTTTATGGCCTAGAGGAGGGACAGATACGCAGTATTTT; CDR3 protein: CASSLWPRGGTDTQYF
clone size: -; J gene: TRBJ2-3; CDR3 length: 14; V gene: TRBV27; D gene: -; CDR3 DNA: TGTGCCAGCAGACGCCCACGGGACTCGAATACGCAGTATTTT; CDR3 protein: CASRRPRDSNTQYF
clone size: many; J gene: TRBJ1-2; CDR3 length: 14; V gene: TRBV12-3/TRBV12-4; D gene: TRBD1; CDR3 DNA: TGTGCCAGCAGTCCACAGGGGGCGAGCGATGGCTACACCTTC; CDR3 protein: CASSPQGASDGYTF
clone size: -; J gene: TRBJ2-7; CDR3 length: 15; V gene: TRBV27; D gene: TRBD2; CDR3 DNA: TGTGCCAGCAGTTTAGTCCCGGCTAGCGGGGGGGAGCAGTACTTC; CDR3 protein: CASSLVPASGGEQYF
clone size: few; J gene: TRBJ2-3; CDR3 length: 14; V gene: TRBV3-1; D gene: TRBD2; CDR3 DNA: TGTGCCAGCAGCCTAGCGGGAATTGCAGATACGCAGTATTTT; CDR3 protein: CASSLAGIADTQYF
clone size: many; J gene: TRBJ2-3; CDR3 length: 14; V gene: TRBV12-3/TRBV12-4; D gene: -; CDR3 DNA: TGTGCCAGCAGTTTACGAGGGGGCACAGATACGCAGTATTTT; CDR3 protein: CASSLRGGTDTQYF
clone size: -; J gene: TRBJ2-7; CDR3 length: 16; V gene: TRBV7-9; D gene: TRBD1; CDR3 DNA: TGTGCCACCGATAGGGTGCCGGGACAGGGAGCGTACGAGCAGTACTTC; CDR3 protein: CATDRVPGQGAYEQYF
clone size: many; J gene: TRBJ2-1; CDR3 length: 17; V gene: TRBV10-3; D gene: TRBD2; CDR3 DNA: TGTGCCATCAGTTCGGCGGGAGTTGGGATCTCCTACAATGAGCAGTTCTTC; CDR3 protein: CAISSAGVGISYNEQFF
clone size: few; J gene: TRBJ1-5; CDR3 length: 16; V gene: TRBV20-1; D gene: -; CDR3 DNA: TGCAGTGTTAAGGAACAGGGAGGGAGGTTAGATCAGCCCCAGCATTTT; CDR3 protein: CSVKEQGGRLDQPQHF
clone size: many; J gene: TRBJ2-3; CDR3 length: 16; V gene: TRBV7-9; D gene: TRBD1; CDR3 DNA: TGTGCCAGCAGCTTATGGGACAGGGCTGGCACAGATACGCAGTATTTT; CDR3 protein: CASSLWDRAGTDTQYF
clone size: -; J gene: TRBJ2-3; CDR3 length: 14; V gene: TRBV20-1; D gene: TRBD2; CDR3 DNA: TGCAGTCCGGTCGGGGGGGGACATTTAGATACGCAGTATTTT; CDR3 protein: CSPVGGGHLDTQYF
clone size: many; J gene: TRBJ2-1; CDR3 length: 16; V gene: TRBV4-3; D gene: TRBD2; CDR3 DNA: TGCGCCAGCAGCCAAGATCTCGCTAGCGGGGGACGTGAGCAGTTCTTC; CDR3 protein: CASSQDLASGGREQFF
clone size: many; J gene: TRBJ2-7; CDR3 length: 15; V gene: TRBV7-2; D gene: TRBD2; CDR3 DNA: TGTGCCAGCAGCTTAATAGCGGGGAATACTTACGAGCAGTACTTC; CDR3 protein: CASSLIAGNTYEQYF
clone size: -; J gene: TRBJ1-2; CDR3 length: 13; V gene: TRBV27; D gene: -; CDR3 DNA: TGTGCCAGCAGTGCCCGGGTCAACTATGGCTACACCTTC; CDR3 protein: CASSARVNYGYTF